The clone carrying this T cell receptor (beta chain) showed up just once. Original methodology: Quantification of nucleated cells was approximated via reference gene primer amplification. Measured with immunoSEQ multiplex PCR; TCRdb has only the in-frame clones, and not every one. V and J calls and clone size are given by that table; D and trimming were obtained from the DNA. This sample yields 55,000 to 65,000 clones, of which around 90% are seen a single time; 10% belongs to the top ten. The data were taken from a study of blood T cell repertoires in COVID-19. Study context: The analysed material was cDNA or gDNA that came from T cells, B-cell-depleted T cells, or PBMCs.

CDR3 length equals 13 residues. Trimming took off 4 bases at V and 8 bases at J, with 12 bases between the two ends. Germline V gene sequence: CDR1 MDHEN, CDR2 SYDVKM. This TCR was sampled from a human donor with acute or convalescent COVID-19. The donor label of this sample is uncertain. The chain links TRBV28 to TRBJ2-4, with a tentative D call TRBD1 (6 bases). The source material was peripheral blood. The chain's CDR3 is CASSSGVGHIQYF. CDR3 nucleotides: TGTGCCAGCAGTTCAGGGGTAGGGCACATTCAGTACTTC.